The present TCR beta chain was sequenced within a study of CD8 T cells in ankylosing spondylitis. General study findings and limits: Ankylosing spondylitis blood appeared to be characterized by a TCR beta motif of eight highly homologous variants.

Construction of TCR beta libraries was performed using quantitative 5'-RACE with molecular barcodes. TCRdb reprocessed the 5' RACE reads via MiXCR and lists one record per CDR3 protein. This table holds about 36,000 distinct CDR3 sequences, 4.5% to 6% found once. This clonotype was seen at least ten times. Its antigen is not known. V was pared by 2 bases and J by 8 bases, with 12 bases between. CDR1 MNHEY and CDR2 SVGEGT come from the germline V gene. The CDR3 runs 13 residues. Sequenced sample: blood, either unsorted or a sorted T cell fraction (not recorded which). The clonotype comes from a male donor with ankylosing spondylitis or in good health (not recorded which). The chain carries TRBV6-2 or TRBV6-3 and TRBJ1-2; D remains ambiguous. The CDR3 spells CASSYRVRSGYTF. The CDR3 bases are TGTGCCAGCAGTTACCGTGTAAGATCCGGCTACACCTTC.